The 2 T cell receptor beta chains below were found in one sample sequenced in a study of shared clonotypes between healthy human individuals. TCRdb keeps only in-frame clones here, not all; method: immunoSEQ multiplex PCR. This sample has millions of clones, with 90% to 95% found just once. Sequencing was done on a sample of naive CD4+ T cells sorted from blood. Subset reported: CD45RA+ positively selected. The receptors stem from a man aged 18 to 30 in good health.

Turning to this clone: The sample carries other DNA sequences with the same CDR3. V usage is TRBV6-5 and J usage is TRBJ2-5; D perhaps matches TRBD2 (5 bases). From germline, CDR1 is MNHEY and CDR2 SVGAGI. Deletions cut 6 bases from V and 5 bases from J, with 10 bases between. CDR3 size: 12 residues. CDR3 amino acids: CASSQGGETQYF. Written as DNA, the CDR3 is TGTGCCAGCAGCCAAGGCGGGGAGACCCAGTACTTC.

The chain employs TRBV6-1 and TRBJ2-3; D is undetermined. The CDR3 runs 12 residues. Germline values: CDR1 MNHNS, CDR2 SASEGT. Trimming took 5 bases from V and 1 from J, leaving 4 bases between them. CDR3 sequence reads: CASSFGTDTQYF. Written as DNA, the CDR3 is TGTGCCAGCAGTTTCGGCACAGATACGCAGTATTTT.